Listed below are T cell receptor beta chains from one sample, sequenced in a study of T cells in Graves' hyperthyroidism and ophthalmopathy. TCRdb re-called the multiplex PCR reads through MiXCR, storing one row per CDR3 protein. The sample has about 300,000 distinct CDR3 sequences; around a fifth are singletons. The sequencing sample was made of blood. Receptors were obtained from a man between 45 and 60 years old with Graves' ophthalmopathy. Both conserved end residues are part of each CDR3. D genes are given only for firm matches. Rows may omit the clone size; those that give it use once, few, many or a size class.

>TRBJ2-7|many|NA|TRBV7-9
TGTGCCAGCAGCTTCTGGGACCGAGACTACGAGCAGTACTTC
CASSFWDRDYEQYF
>TRBJ2-7|NA|TRBD1|TRBV19
TGTGCCAGTAAGGGACAGCTCCAAGACTACGAGCAGTACTTC
CASKGQLQDYEQYF
>TRBJ1-1|many|NA|TRBV11-2
TGTGCCAGCAGCTCCTACCTGAACACTGAAGCTTTCTTT
CASSSYLNTEAFF
>TRBJ2-2|many|TRBD1|TRBV2
TGTGCCAGCAGTCCTACAGGGGCCGGGGAGCTGTTTTTT
CASSPTGAGELFF
>TRBJ1-3|NA|TRBD1|TRBV9
TGTGCCAGCGCTAGGGACCGGGACAGACCTGGAAACACCATATATTTT
CASARDRDRPGNTIYF
>TRBJ1-4|NA|NA|TRBV6-1
TGTGCCAGCAGGACGTACACCGGGCTTAATGAAAAACTGTTTTTT
CASRTYTGLNEKLFF
>TRBJ2-5|many|TRBD2|TRBV9
TGTGCCAGCAGCGTAGTGGGAGCGGGAGTAGCGGAGACCCAGTACTTC
CASSVVGAGVAETQYF
>TRBJ2-1|NA|TRBD2|TRBV27
TGTGCCAGTCACGGGACTAGCGGGAGACATGAGCAGTTCTTC
CASHGTSGRHEQFF
>TRBJ1-1|many|TRBD1|TRBV18
TGTGCCAGCTCCACAGGGGAGAACACTGAAGCTTTCTTT
CASSTGENTEAFF
>TRBJ1-1|NA|NA|TRBV27
TGTGCCAGCAGGTCCCTGGGGCTTCACACTGAAGCTTTCTTT
CASRSLGLHTEAFF
>TRBJ2-1|many|NA|TRBV28
TGTGCCAGCAGATCGCCCATTAAGAGCTCCTACAATGAGCAGTTCTTC
CASRSPIKSSYNEQFF
>TRBJ1-3|NA|NA|TRBV2
TGTGCCAGCAAGCCAGCGACCAGCTCTGGAAACACCATATATTTT
CASKPATSSGNTIYF
>TRBJ1-5|NA|NA|TRBV20-1
TGCGGCTCGACCGCACAGCCAAATCAGCCCCAGCATTTT
CGSTAQPNQPQHF
>TRBJ2-3|once|NA|TRBV6-5
TGTGCCAGCAGTTATGGGGGCTACACAGATACGCAGTATTTT
CASSYGGYTDTQYF
>TRBJ1-4|few|NA|TRBV3-1
TGTGCCAGCAGCCAAAAATCCTCCAATGAAAAACTGTTTTTT
CASSQKSSNEKLFF
>TRBJ2-3|many|TRBD2|TRBV2
TGTGCCAGCACTGACTTAGCGGGAGGAGATACGCAGTATTTT
CASTDLAGGDTQYF
>TRBJ1-6|NA|NA|TRBV5-6
TGTGCCAGCAGCTACAGACAGGAGGGCTCACCCCTCCACTTT
CASSYRQEGSPLHF
>TRBJ2-2|few|TRBD2|TRBV3-1
TGTGCCAGCCACAGGAGACTAGCGGGAGGCACCGGGGAGCTGTTTTTT
CASHRRLAGGTGELFF
>TRBJ2-2|many|NA|TRBV30
TGTGCCTGGGGGAGAGGGACGAACACCGGGGAGCTGTTTTTT
CAWGRGTNTGELFF
>TRBJ2-3|many|NA|TRBV6-1
TGTGCCAGTTCCGACGGCAGGGGAGGGACAGATACGCAGTATTTT
CASSDGRGGTDTQYF
>TRBJ2-1|many|TRBD2|TRBV11-2
TGTGCCAGCAGCCCGACTAGCGGGAGCAATGAGCAGTTCTTC
CASSPTSGSNEQFF
>TRBJ2-7|few|TRBD2|TRBV10-3
TGTGCCACCCTGTGGTTTACTAGCGGGAGATCCTACGAGCAGTACTTC
CATLWFTSGRSYEQYF
>TRBJ2-1|NA|TRBD2|TRBV2
TGTGCCAGCAGTGCCCATCCGGGAGGGTGGAACAATGAGCAGTTCTTC
CASSAHPGGWNNEQFF
>TRBJ2-7|many|NA|TRBV28
TGTGCCAGCAGTTCACGAGGGGGGAGAATGAGCGAGCAGTACTTC
CASSSRGGRMSEQYF
>TRBJ1-2|NA|NA|TRBV5-6
TGTGCCAGCAGCTCCGGACCGTCGCCGGGTGGCTACACCTTC
CASSSGPSPGGYTF